This TCR beta chain was sequenced in a study of blood T cell repertoires in COVID-19. Generated by immunoSEQ multiplex PCR, the TCRdb table keeps only in-frame clones and is missing some. Of under 300,000 clones in the sample, roughly 91% were seen once. Sequenced material: peripheral blood. The clonotype was recovered from a man aged 25 to 45 with COVID-19, enrolled during active disease.

CDR3: CASSRDRGDSPLHF. CDR3 nucleotides: TGTGCCAGCAGCAGAGACAGGGGCGATTCACCCCTCCACTTT. This rearrangement joins TRBV13 to TRBJ1-6; 8 nucleotides match TRBD1. Germline V gene sequence: CDR1 PRHDT, CDR2 FYEKMQ (reference sequence). This CDR3 has 14 amino acids. The junction had 5 bases not matched to a gene; V was cut back by 5 bases and J by 8 bases.